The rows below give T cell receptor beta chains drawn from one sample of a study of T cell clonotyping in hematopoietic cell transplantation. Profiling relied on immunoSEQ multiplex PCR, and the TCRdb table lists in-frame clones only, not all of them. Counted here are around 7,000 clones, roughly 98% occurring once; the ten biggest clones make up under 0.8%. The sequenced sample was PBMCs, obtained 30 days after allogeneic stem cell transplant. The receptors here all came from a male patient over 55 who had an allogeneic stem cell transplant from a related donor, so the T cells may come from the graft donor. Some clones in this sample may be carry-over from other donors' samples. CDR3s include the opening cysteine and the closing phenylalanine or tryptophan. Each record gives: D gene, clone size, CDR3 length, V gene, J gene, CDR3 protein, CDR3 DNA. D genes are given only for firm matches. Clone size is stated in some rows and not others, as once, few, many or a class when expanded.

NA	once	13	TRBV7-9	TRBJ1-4	CAVDKGTNEKLFF	TGTGCCGTCGACAAAGGGACTAATGAAAAACTGTTTTTT
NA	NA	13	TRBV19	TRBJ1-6	CAAGRLYNSPLHF	TGTGCCGCAGGGAGACTTTATAATTCACCCCTCCACTTT
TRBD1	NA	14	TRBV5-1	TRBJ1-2	CASSWDRDVRGYTF	TGCGCCAGCAGCTGGGACAGGGACGTGAGGGGCTACACCTTC
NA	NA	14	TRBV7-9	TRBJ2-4	CASAGGLAKNIQYF	TGTGCCAGCGCCGGAGGGCTAGCCAAAAACATTCAGTACTTC
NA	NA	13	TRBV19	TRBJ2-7	CASAPRGAYEQYF	TGTGCCAGCGCCCCCCGGGGGGCGTACGAGCAGTACTTC
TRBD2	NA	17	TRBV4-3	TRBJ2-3	CASSQQWTSGGADTQYF	TGCGCCAGCAGCCAACAATGGACTAGCGGGGGGGCAGATACGCAGTATTTT
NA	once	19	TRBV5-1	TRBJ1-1	CASSLESNNVREMNTEAFF	TGCGCCAGCAGCTTGGAATCAAATAATGTTCGGGAGATGAACACTGAAGCTTTCTTT
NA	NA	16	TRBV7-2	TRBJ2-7	CASSLVQGWVSYEQYF	TGTGCCAGCAGCTTAGTTCAGGGTTGGGTCTCCTACGAGCAGTACTTC
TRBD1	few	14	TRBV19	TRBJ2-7	CASSTGQGPYEQYF	TGTGCCAGTAGTACGGGACAGGGCCCCTACGAGCAGTACTTC
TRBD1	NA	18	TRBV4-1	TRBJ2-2	CASSQVSRGRRDTGELFF	TGCGCCAGCAGCCAGGTTTCCAGGGGGCGAAGGGACACCGGGGAGCTGTTTTTT